A single sample gave rise to the 11 T cell receptor beta chains below, sequenced in a study of Graves' ophthalmopathy and Graves' hyperthyroidism. RNA transcripts served as template for amplifying TCR beta CDR3 sequences. Investigators did first-round RT-PCR with HTBI primers, then second-round multiplex PCR. TCRdb called the multiplex PCR reads again in MiXCR, with one record for every CDR3 protein. This table has 350,000 to 450,000 distinct CDR3 sequences, about a sixth appearing once. The sequenced sample consisted of peripheral blood. Receptors originate from a woman in her late teens or twenties with Graves' ophthalmopathy.

This rearrangement joins TRBV6-1 to TRBJ1-5; TRBD1 might be the D (5 bases). Germline V gene data show CDR1 as MNHNS and CDR2 as SASEGT. V dropped 6 bases and J dropped 1 base, with 13 bases sitting between them. The CDR3 totals 15 residues. The CDR3 DNA is TGTGCCAGCAGCATGGGACGGCGGAGCAATCAGCCCCAGCATTTT. Residues: CASSMGRRSNQPQHF.

This clonotype was picked up many times. The genes are TRBV9 and TRBJ1-1; TRBD1 might be the D (5 bases). This CDR3 spans 15 amino acids. Per the germline V gene, CDR1 is SGDLS and CDR2 is YYNGEE. Trimming took off 1 base at V and 6 bases at J, with 16 bases between the two ends. Written as DNA, the CDR3 is TGTGCCAGCAGCGTACTCTTGACAGTGGAGGCTGAAGCTTTCTTT. The encoded protein is CASSVLLTVEAEAFF.

This clonotype was seen at least ten times. V is TRBV20-1 and J is TRBJ1-5; D possibly corresponds to TRBD1 (5 bases). The V gene's germline CDR1 is DFQATT and CDR2 SNEGSKA (reference sequence). Trimming cost V 2 bases and J 5 bases, with 7 bases left between them. CDR3 length: 12 amino acids. The DNA for the CDR3 is TGCAGTGCTAGAAGGGGCCATCAGCCCCAGCATTTT. Its protein is CSARRGHQPQHF.

This clonotype was observed at least ten times. V is TRBV6-5 and J is TRBJ2-7; D remains ambiguous. The ends were cut back, 4 bases at V and 6 bases at J, with 7 bases in the middle. The V gene's germline CDR1 is MNHEY and CDR2 SVGAGI. CDR3 size: 11 residues. CDR3 nucleotide sequence: TGTGCCAGCAGTTTTCCGTCCGAGCAGTACTTC. As protein: CASSFPSEQYF.

This clonotype has more than one count but fewer than ten. This chain connects TRBV3-1 to TRBJ2-7; 7 bases map to TRBD1. Per the germline V gene, CDR1 is LGHDT and CDR2 is YNNKEL (reference sequence). This CDR3 has 15 amino acids. V was pared by 3 bases and J by 4 bases, with 9 bases of the junction left unmatched. This CDR3 reads CASSHHGTADYEQYF. CDR3 DNA sequence: TGTGCCAGCAGCCATCATGGGACAGCCGATTACGAGCAGTACTTC.

Many counts were recorded for this clonotype. The chain links TRBV28 to TRBJ2-7, with a weak D call TRBD2 (5 bases). Per the germline V gene, CDR1 is MDHEN and CDR2 is SYDVKM. V lost 2 bases, J lost 5 bases, and 10 bases lay in between. The CDR3 has 13 residues. CDR3 loop: CASSLVRRNEQYF. The CDR3, as DNA: TGTGCCAGCAGTTTAGTTAGGAGGAACGAGCAGTACTTC.

In its sample, this clonotype was seen many times. The chain combines TRBV12-3 or TRBV12-4 with TRBJ1-3, with unresolved D. V was shortened by 4 bases and J by 7 bases, with 14 bases between the two germline ends. CDR3 size: 14 residues. The CDR3 DNA sequence: TGTGCCAGCAGTTCCCGGGGTGTAGAGAACACCATATATTTT. This encodes CASSSRGVENTIYF.

At least ten counts were recorded for this clonotype. The rearrangement uses TRBV28 and TRBJ2-5, with D possibly called TRBD1 or TRBD2 (5 bases each). The V and J ends lost 6 bases and 4 bases respectively, with 12 bases between them. Looked up from germline, CDR1 is MDHEN and CDR2 is SYDVKM. This CDR3 has 13 amino acids. CDR3 amino acids: CASSPGTRETQYF. CDR3 nucleotide sequence: TGTGCCAGCAGCCCCGGGACGCGAGAGACCCAGTACTTC.

The rearrangement links TRBV6-5 to TRBJ2-5; D is undetermined. Per germline, CDR1 MNHEY and CDR2 SVGAGI. CDR3 length: 15 residues. Deletions cut 2 bases from V and 3 bases from J, with 13 bases between. This CDR3 is CASSYTAGRKETQYF. CDR3 DNA: TGTGCCAGCAGTTACACGGCAGGAAGAAAAGAGACCCAGTACTTC.

In its sample, this clonotype was seen many times. The chain combines TRBV7-8 with TRBJ2-7; 9 bases match TRBD1. The CDR3 consists of 15 residues. Germline loops: CDR1 SGHVS, CDR2 FQNEAQ. Trimming removed 5 bases from V and 3 bases from J; junction bases left unmatched: 8. CDR3 sequence reads: CASSTMTGGSYEQYF. CDR3 DNA: TGTGCCAGCAGCACCATGACAGGGGGAAGCTACGAGCAGTACTTC. Full variable domain (outside the CDR3, taken from reference TRBV7-8 and TRBJ2-7): GAGVSQSPRYKVAKRGQDVALRCDPISGHVSLFWYQQALGQGPEFLTYFQNEAQLDKSGLPSDRFFAERPEGSVSTLKIQRTQQEDSAVYLCASSTMTGGSYEQYFGPGTRLTVT.

The table lists this clonotype with many counts. V gene TRBV7-2 combines with J gene TRBJ2-7; TRBD2 agrees at 7 bases. CDR1 and CDR2 (germline): SGHTA, FQGNSA. The CDR3 has 13 amino acids. After removal of 6 bases from V and 6 bases from J, the junction contained 8 bases not matched to a gene. The CDR3: CASSNGGGVEQYF. The DNA of the CDR3 is TGTGCCAGCAGTAATGGGGGGGGAGTCGAGCAGTACTTC.